The entry that follows covers one TCR beta chain sequence. This sample is drawn from a study of blood T cell repertoires in COVID-19. Study at large: Collection of acute and convalescent COVID-19 samples took place in the United States, Italy and Spain. PBMCs, B-cell-depleted T cells, or T cells provided the cDNA or gDNA that made up the material.

After removal of 5 bases from V and 0 bases from J, the junction contained 13 bases not matched to a gene. Germline CDR1 LNHDA, CDR2 SQIVND (reference sequence). The length of the CDR3 is 18 residues. In the authors' methods: Reference gene primer amplification in the assay estimated nucleated cell counts. Clones were read by immunoSEQ multiplex PCR, and TCRdb kept only the in-frame ones, dropping some. That table supplies the V and J calls and clone size; D and trimming were determined from the DNA. The data show fewer than 80,000 clones, about 92% seen once. This clonotype originated in a woman of 80 years or more with active or convalescent COVID-19. The rearrangement joins TRBV19 to TRBJ2-1; 7 nucleotides align to TRBD2. Sample: peripheral blood. The CDR3: CASSPGSSAGDSYNEQFF. The CDR3 DNA is TGTGCCAGTAGTCCGGGTTCCTCGGCGGGGGACTCCTACAATGAGCAGTTCTTC.